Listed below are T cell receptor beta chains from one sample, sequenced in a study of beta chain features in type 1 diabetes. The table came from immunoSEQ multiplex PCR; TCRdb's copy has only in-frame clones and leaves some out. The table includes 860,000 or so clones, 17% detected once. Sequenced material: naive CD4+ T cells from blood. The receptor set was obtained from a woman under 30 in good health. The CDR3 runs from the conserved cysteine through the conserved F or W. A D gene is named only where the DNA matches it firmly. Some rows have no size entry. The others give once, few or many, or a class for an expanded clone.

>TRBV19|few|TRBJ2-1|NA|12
CASSPSGYEQFF
TGTGCCAGTAGTCCGTCCGGGTATGAGCAGTTCTTC
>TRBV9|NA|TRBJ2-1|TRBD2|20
CASSVGASGRHNPSYNEQFF
TGTGCCAGCAGCGTAGGGGCTAGCGGGAGGCATAATCCCTCCTACAATGAGCAGTTCTTC
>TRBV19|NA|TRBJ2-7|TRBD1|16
CASSISLWDRAYEQYF
TGTGCCAGTAGTATAAGTCTCTGGGACAGGGCCTACGAGCAGTACTTC
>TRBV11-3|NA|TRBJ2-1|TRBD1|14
CASSPTGRRNEQFF
TGTGCCAGCAGTCCGACAGGGCGACGGAATGAGCAGTTCTTC
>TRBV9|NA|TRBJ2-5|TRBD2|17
CASSVEGSGSWEETQYF
TGTGCCAGCAGCGTAGAGGGTAGCGGGAGCTGGGAAGAGACCCAGTACTTC
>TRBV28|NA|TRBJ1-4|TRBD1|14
CASTRQGIVEKLFF
TGTGCCAGCACCAGACAGGGGATTGTGGAAAAACTGTTTTTT
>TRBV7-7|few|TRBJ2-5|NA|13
CASSLRHGETQYF
TGTGCTAGCAGCCTGCGCCACGGGGAGACCCAGTACTTC
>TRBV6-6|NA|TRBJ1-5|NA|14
CASRKQGGAQPQHF
TGTGCCAGCAGAAAACAGGGAGGTGCTCAGCCCCAGCATTTT
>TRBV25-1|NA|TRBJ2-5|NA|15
CASSDLFQAQETQYF
TGTGCCAGCAGTGATTTGTTCCAGGCACAAGAGACCCAGTACTTC
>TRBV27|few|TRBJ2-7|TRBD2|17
CASKRLAGARPGSEQYF
TGTGCCAGCAAGCGACTAGCGGGAGCCCGGCCGGGCTCCGAGCAGTACTTC
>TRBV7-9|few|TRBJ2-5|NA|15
CASSFPTGSQETQYF
TGTGCCAGCAGCTTTCCGACAGGTTCCCAAGAGACCCAGTACTTC
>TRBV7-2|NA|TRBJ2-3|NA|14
CASSLRGPGDTQYF
TGTGCCAGCAGCCTCCGGGGCCCGGGAGATACGCAGTATTTT
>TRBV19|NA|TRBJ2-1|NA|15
CASSITGSSYNEQFF
TGTGCCAGTAGTATAACGGGGAGCTCCTACAATGAGCAGTTCTTC
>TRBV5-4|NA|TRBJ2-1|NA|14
CASRHSPRSNEQFF
TGTGCCAGCAGACACTCCCCTCGGAGCAATGAGCAGTTCTTC
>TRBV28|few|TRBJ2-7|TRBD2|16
CASSTSTSGGTYEQYF
TGTGCCAGCAGTACATCGACTAGCGGGGGCACCTACGAGCAGTACTTC
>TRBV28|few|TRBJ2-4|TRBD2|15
CASSRPGGLGNIQYF
TGTGCCAGCAGTCGACCGGGAGGATTGGGTAACATTCAGTACTTC
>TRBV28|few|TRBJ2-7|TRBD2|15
CASSLDGTRLYEQYF
TGTGCCAGCAGTTTGGACGGGACTAGGCTGTACGAGCAGTACTTC
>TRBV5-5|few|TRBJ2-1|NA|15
CASSLRLAAYNEQFF
TGTGCCAGCAGCTTAAGGCTAGCAGCCTACAATGAGCAGTTCTTC
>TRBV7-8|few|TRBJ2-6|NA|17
CASSHYGRISGANVLTF
TGTGCCAGCAGCCATTATGGACGGATCTCTGGGGCCAACGTCCTGACTTTC
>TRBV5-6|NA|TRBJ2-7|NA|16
CASSWKTGFTFYEQYF
TGTGCCAGCAGCTGGAAGACAGGTTTCACTTTCTACGAGCAGTACTTC
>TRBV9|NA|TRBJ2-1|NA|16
CASSYLPRGQGNEQFF
TGTGCCAGCAGCTATCTCCCGCGGGGGCAAGGCAATGAGCAGTTCTTC
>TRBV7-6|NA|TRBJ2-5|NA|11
CASSSRETQYF
TGTGCCAGCAGCTCCAGAGAGACCCAGTACTTC
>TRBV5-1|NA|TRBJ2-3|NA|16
CASSFSQSSSTDTQYF
TGCGCCAGCAGCTTCTCACAGTCCTCTAGCACAGATACGCAGTATTTT
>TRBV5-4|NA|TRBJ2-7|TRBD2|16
CASSPAGLAGAHEQYF
TGTGCCAGCAGCCCGGCGGGGCTAGCGGGGGCCCACGAGCAGTACTTC
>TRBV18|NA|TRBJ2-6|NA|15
CASSPVVAGANVLTF
TGTGCCAGCTCACCGGTTGTAGCCGGGGCCAACGTCCTGACTTTC
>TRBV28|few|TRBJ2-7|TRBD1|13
CASISGQTYEQYF
TGTGCCAGCATATCGGGACAGACCTACGAGCAGTACTTC
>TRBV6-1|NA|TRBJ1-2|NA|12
CASTLQDYGYTF
TGTGCCAGCACCTTGCAAGACTATGGCTACACCTTC
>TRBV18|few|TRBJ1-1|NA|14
CASSIRGTNTEAFF
TGTGCCAGCTCAATCCGGGGAACTAACACTGAAGCTTTCTTT
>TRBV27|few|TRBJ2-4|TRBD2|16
CASSYTGTSGRNIQYF
TGTGCCAGCAGCTATACCGGGACTAGCGGGAGGAACATTCAGTACTTC
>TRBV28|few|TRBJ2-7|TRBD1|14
CASSERQGWYEQYF
TGTGCCAGCAGCGAGAGACAGGGTTGGTACGAGCAGTACTTC
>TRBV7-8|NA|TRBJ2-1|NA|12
CASSFLEAEQFF
TGTGCCAGCAGCTTCCTTGAGGCTGAGCAGTTCTTC
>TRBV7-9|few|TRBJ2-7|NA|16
CASSPSGRAGFYEQYF
TGTGCCAGCAGCCCGTCGGGGCGAGCGGGCTTCTACGAGCAGTACTTC
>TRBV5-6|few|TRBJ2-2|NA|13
CASSSRHTGELFF
TGTGCCAGCAGCTCCCGACACACCGGGGAGCTGTTTTTT
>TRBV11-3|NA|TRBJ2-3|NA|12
CASSARTDTQYF
TGTGCCAGCAGCGCACGCACAGATACGCAGTATTTT
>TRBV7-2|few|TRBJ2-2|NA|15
CASSLTRANTGELFF
TGTGCCAGCAGCTTAACTAGGGCGAACACCGGGGAGCTGTTTTTT
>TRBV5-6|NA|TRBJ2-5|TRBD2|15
CASSLSGTSFETQYF
TGTGCCAGCAGCCTCTCCGGGACTAGCTTTGAGACCCAGTACTTC
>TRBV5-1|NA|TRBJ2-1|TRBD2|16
CASSLFGLAGSNEQFF
TGCGCCAGCAGCTTGTTCGGACTAGCGGGTTCCAATGAGCAGTTCTTC
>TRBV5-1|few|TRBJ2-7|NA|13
CASSFNWDYEQYF
TGCGCCAGCAGCTTTAACTGGGACTACGAGCAGTACTTC
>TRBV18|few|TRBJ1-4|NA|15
CASSISGNTREKLFF
TGTGCCAGCTCGATCAGTGGAAATACTCGGGAAAAACTGTTTTTT
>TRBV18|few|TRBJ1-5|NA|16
CASSPVSTVPNQPQHF
TGTGCCAGCTCACCGGTAAGCACGGTCCCCAATCAGCCCCAGCATTTT
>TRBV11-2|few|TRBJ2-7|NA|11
CASSFRGEQYF
TGTGCCAGCAGCTTCCGGGGCGAGCAGTACTTC
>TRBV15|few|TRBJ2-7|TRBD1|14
CATSRRDRGYEQYF
TGTGCCACCAGCAGGAGGGACAGGGGCTACGAGCAGTACTTC
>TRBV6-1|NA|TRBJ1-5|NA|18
CASSVPGLLEIGNQPQHF
TGTGCCAGCAGTGTCCCCGGACTCCTCGAGATCGGCAATCAGCCCCAGCATTTT
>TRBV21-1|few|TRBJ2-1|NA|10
CASSKNEQFF
TGTGCCAGCAGCAAGAATGAGCAGTTCTTC
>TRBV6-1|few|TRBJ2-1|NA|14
CASSSPGIVHEQFF
TGTGCCAGCAGTTCCCCCGGGATAGTCCATGAGCAGTTCTTC
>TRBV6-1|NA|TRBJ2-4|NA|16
CAISESVDLAKNIQYF
TGTGCCATCAGTGAGTCGGTCGACTTAGCCAAAAACATTCAGTACTTC
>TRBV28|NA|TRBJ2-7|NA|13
CASSFDGGYEQYF
TGTGCCAGCAGTTTCGACGGGGGATACGAGCAGTACTTC
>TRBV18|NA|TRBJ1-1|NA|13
CASSPNYATEAFF
TGTGCCAGCTCACCAAATTATGCCACTGAAGCTTTCTTT
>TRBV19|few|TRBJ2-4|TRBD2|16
CASSMETSGKKNIQYF
TGTGCCAGTAGTATGGAGACTAGCGGGAAGAAAAACATTCAGTACTTC
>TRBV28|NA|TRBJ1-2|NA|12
CASSLSDYGYTF
TGTGCCAGCAGTTTGTCAGACTATGGCTACACCTTC
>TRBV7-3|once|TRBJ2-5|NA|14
CASSTTSDQETQYF
TGTGCCAGCAGTACCACTTCGGACCAAGAGACCCAGTACTTC